The T cell receptor beta chain described here comes from a study of cytomegalovirus exposure and HLA in healthy donors. Overall study results and limits: Accurate predictions that matched the HLA-A and HLA-B alleles of most subjects were reportedly made from TCR beta sequences. Rarity marked most TCR sequences, yet some public TCRs occurred in many donors.

In germline, CDR1 is ENHRY, CDR2 SYGVKD. The CDR3 is 14 amino acids. The V end was cut by 4 bases, the J end by 0 bases, with 7 bases between. Primers for the PCR totalled 60 Vbeta and 13 Jbeta. Profiling relied on immunoSEQ multiplex PCR, and the TCRdb table lists in-frame clones only, not all of them. The sample contains 100,000 to 150,000 clones, over 70% of which appear only once. With regard to this clone: Its antigen is currently unknown.

The sample consisted of PBMCs. The chain links TRBV10-3 to TRBJ1-3; D is unresolved. This receptor was identified in a man aged 18 to 29 in good health and CMV-seropositive. The CDR3 loop is CAISGRSSGNTIYF. DNA for the CDR3: TGTGCCATCAGTGGCCGGAGCTCTGGAAACACCATATATTTT.